The 29 T cell receptor beta chains below were found in one sample sequenced in a study of regulatory T cells in long-lasting Graves disease. Construction of TCR beta libraries relied on iRepertoire HTBI primers and on Arm-PCR targeting CDR3 regions. MiXCR was run by TCRdb on the multiplex PCR reads, yielding one entry per CDR3 protein. The sample comprises roughly 400,000 distinct CDR3 sequences, about 20% of which are singletons, and 20% rests with the top ten. The sample's time point: persistent/refractory GD, antithyroid drugs over 5 years with positive TRAb. From PBMCs, RNA was extracted and then used to make the TCR library. This specimen consisted of peripheral blood mononuclear cells (PBMCs), obtained when the disease was refractory, from a patient treated with antithyroid drugs. The receptors were gathered from a female donor with Graves disease.

This clonotype was detected only a few times. V gene TRBV6-9 combines with J gene TRBJ1-3; 7 bases agree with TRBD1. V was pared by 4 bases and J by 4 bases, with 4 bases of the junction left unmatched. Germline CDR1 reads MNHGY; CDR2 reads SVAAGI. This CDR3 has 14 amino acids. CDR3: CASSSGTAGNTIYF. In nucleotides, the CDR3 is TGTGCCAGCAGTTCCGGGACAGCCGGAAACACCATATATTTT.

This clonotype was detected a few times. This chain links TRBV7-3 with TRBJ1-5; D may be TRBD1 (5 bases). Trimming cost V 1 base and J 7 bases, with 11 bases left between them. This CDR3 comprises 14 residues. Germline CDR1 is SGHTA and CDR2 is FQGTGA. CDR3 residues: CASSLKRGWQPQHF. In nucleotides, the CDR3 is TGTGCCAGCAGCTTAAAGAGGGGATGGCAGCCCCAGCATTTT.

In its sample, this clonotype was seen a few times. This chain connects TRBV7-9 to TRBJ2-7; 9 bases are a match to TRBD2. V was clipped by 6 bases and J by 6 bases; unmatched bases: 9. The CDR3 loop spans 14 amino acids. Germline CDR1 is SEHNR and CDR2 is FQNEAQ (reference sequence). CDR3 residues: CASSIGGLAGEQYF. In nucleotides, the CDR3 is TGTGCCAGCAGTATCGGGGGACTAGCCGGCGAGCAGTACTTC.

This clonotype was seen ten or more times. The chain recombines TRBV27 with TRBJ2-5; TRBD2 is a possible D gene (6 bases). Germline CDR1 is MNHEY and CDR2 is SMNVEV (reference sequence). V was cut by 8 bases and J by 4 bases, with 14 bases left in between. The CDR3 runs to 13 residues. The CDR3 DNA reads as TGTGCCAGCGGGTTCAAGGGAGGAGAGACCCAGTACTTC. Its translation is CASGFKGGETQYF.

This clonotype was seen repeatedly, ten times or more. The rearrangement uses TRBV7-2 and TRBJ2-7, with D uncertain. The CDR3 extends over 14 amino acids. The V gene's germline CDR1 is SGHTA and CDR2 FQGNSA. Trimming removed 2 bases from V and 6 bases from J, with 14 bases in between. In nucleotides, the CDR3 is TGTGCCAGCAGCTTAAGGTTATCCAAGAGCGAGCAGTACTTC. Encoded protein: CASSLRLSKSEQYF.

V gene TRBV7-9 combines with J gene TRBJ2-7; possible D gene TRBD2, 6 bases. This CDR3 is 15 amino acids long. The ends were cut back, 4 bases at V and 3 bases at J, with 16 bases in the middle. Germline loops: CDR1 SEHNR, CDR2 FQNEAQ (reference sequence). This chain's CDR3 is CASSWGTGASYEQYF. The CDR3 DNA reads as TGTGCCAGCAGCTGGGGAACGGGAGCTAGCTACGAGCAGTACTTC.

This rearrangement joins TRBV20-1 to TRBJ2-5; 12 bases fit TRBD2. The J call is uncertain, as TRBJ2-1 better fits the DNA end. The germline V gene encodes CDR1 DFQATT and CDR2 SNEGSKA (reference sequence). This CDR3 has 15 amino acids. The chain's CDR3 is CSASGGLAGKDEQFF. The DNA for the CDR3 is TGCAGTGCTAGCGGGGGACTAGCGGGTAAGGATGAGCAGTTCTTC.

There are many counts of this clonotype. The rearrangement joins TRBV4-3 to TRBJ1-4; 9 nucleotides align to TRBD1. Germline V gene lookup returns CDR1 LGHNA and CDR2 YSLEER. CDR3 length: 15 amino acids. With V trimmed by 4 bases and J by 8 bases, 8 bases remained unmatched. The CDR3 coding sequence is TGCGCCAGCAGCCCCGGGGACAGGGAGGGGGAAAAACTGTTTTTT. Its translation: CASSPGDREGEKLFF.

This clonotype was counted a few times. The chain couples TRBV28 to TRBJ2-7, with 7 bases fitting TRBD1. There are 14 residues in the CDR3. V was pared by 1 base and J by 2 bases, with 2 bases of the junction left unmatched. The V gene's germline CDR1 is MDHEN and CDR2 SYDVKM. DNA for the CDR3: TGTGCCAGCAGTTTATTTGACAGGGCCTACGAGCAGTACTTC. Amino acid sequence: CASSLFDRAYEQYF.

This clonotype was picked up many times. The DNA for the CDR3 is TGTGCCAGCAGTTTGACAGGGGTAGCTGAAGCTTTCTTT. Translated: CASSLTGVAEAFF. The J gene is TRBJ1-1, the V gene TRBV2; 8 nucleotides agree with TRBD1. V trimming: 5 bases; J trimming: 6 bases; junction bases outside the gene matches: 5. The CDR3 runs 13 residues. Germline CDR1 is SNHLY and CDR2 is FYNNEI.

This clonotype has just a few counts. The CDR3 is CASSPGQPRQQYF. The DNA of the CDR3 is TGTGCCAGCAGCCCCGGACAGCCTCGGCAGCAGTACTTC. The chain carries TRBV6-1 and TRBJ2-7; D perhaps matches TRBD1 (6 bases). CDR1 is MNHNS and CDR2 is SASEGT in the germline V gene. Trimming took off 6 bases at V and 8 bases at J, with 17 bases between the two ends. The CDR3 covers 13 residues.

Turning to this clonotype: Possible read error: a much larger clone is one base away. The chain carries TRBV12-3 or TRBV12-4 and TRBJ2-7; D is possibly TRBD1 (6 bases). The CDR3 is made up of 16 amino acids. CDR3 protein: CASSLTGAGEIYEQHF. CDR3 sequence (DNA): TGTGCCAGCAGCCTTACCGGGGCAGGGGAAATCTACGAGCAGCACTTC.

This clonotype was recorded a few times. The chain couples TRBV6-1 to TRBJ1-1, with a tentative D call TRBD1 (5 bases). V was shortened by 6 bases and J by 2 bases, with 13 bases between the two germline ends. The CDR3 has 14 amino acids. Germline CDR1 reads MNHNS; CDR2 reads SASEGT. CDR3 DNA sequence: TGTGCCAGCAGGCCGGGGACGGATAACACTGAAGCTTTCTTT. Translation gives CASRPGTDNTEAFF.

The gene calls are TRBV4-3 and TRBJ2-1; tentative D call: TRBD1 (5 bases). Trimming stripped 0 bases from V and 5 bases from J, with 20 bases between. This CDR3 comprises 18 residues. Germline V gene data show CDR1 as LGHNA and CDR2 as YSLEER. For the CDR3, the DNA is TGCGCCAGCAGCCAAGACACGGTACGGCAGGGTGTCCACAATGAGCAGTTCTTC. Protein product: CASSQDTVRQGVHNEQFF.

Turning to this clonotype: Given a far larger clone just one base away, this is likely a sequencing read error. The chain is built from TRBV28 and TRBJ2-1, with a tentative D call TRBD2 (7 bases). The last part of the DNA fits TRBJ2-5 better; the J call may be wrong. The CDR3 length is 15 residues. Germline V gene data show CDR1 as MDHEN and CDR2 as SYDVKM. CDR3 protein: CASSLQGGGAETQYF. For the CDR3, the DNA is TGTGCCAGCAGTCTTCAGGGCGGGGGCGCAGAGACCCAGTACTTC.

This clonotype was counted between two and nine times. This chain links TRBV24-1 with TRBJ1-1; D is unresolved. Per germline, CDR1 KGHDR and CDR2 SFDVKD. The CDR3 consists of 12 residues. The V and J ends lost 10 bases and 10 bases respectively, with 18 bases between them. CDR3 sequence (DNA): TGTGCCACGAACCCCCCTGGATTCTTAGCTTTCTTT. Its protein product is CATNPPGFLAFF.

The chain combines TRBV5-1 with TRBJ1-4; D perhaps matches TRBD1 (5 bases). The V end was cut by 3 bases, the J end by 7 bases, with 16 bases between. CDR3 size: 15 residues. CDR1 is SGHRS and CDR2 is YFSETQ in the germline V gene. CDR3 nucleotides: TGCGCCAGCAGCTGGGGCGGAGGGGAAACTGAAAAACTGTTTTTT. It translates to CASSWGGGETEKLFF. Drawing the rest from reference TRBV5-1 and TRBJ1-4, the complete variable domain is KAGVTQTPRYLIKTRGQQVTLSCSPISGHRSVSWYQQTPGQGLQFLFEYFSETQRNKGNFPGRFSGRQFSNSRSEMNVSTLELGDSALYLCASSWGGGETEKLFFGSGTQLSVL.

The chain uses TRBV20-1 and TRBJ1-5; D remains unclear. V was clipped by 5 bases and J by 2 bases, with 13 bases between them. Germline assignment: CDR1 DFQATT and CDR2 SNEGSKA (reference sequence). The CDR3 runs 14 residues. This CDR3 reads CSASREIGNQPQHF. As DNA, the CDR3 is TGCAGTGCTTCAAGGGAAATCGGCAATCAGCCCCAGCATTTT.

The chain has TRBV9 and TRBJ1-2; weak D call: TRBD1 (5 bases). This CDR3 is built from 15 residues. V lost 0 bases, J lost 5 bases, and 14 bases lay in between. The V gene's germline CDR1 is SGDLS and CDR2 YYNGEE. The CDR3 DNA sequence: TGTGCCAGCAGCGTAGGGGAGGGACGAACATATGGCTACACCTTC. This translates into CASSVGEGRTYGYTF.

This clonotype has more than one count but fewer than ten. J is TRBJ1-1 and V is TRBV10-2; 10 nucleotides match TRBD1. Germline CDR1 reads WSHSY; CDR2 reads SAAADI. With V trimmed by 6 bases and J by 4 bases, 8 bases remained unmatched. The CDR3 consists of 15 residues. CDR3 residues: CASRNSGTGATEAFF. The CDR3 coding sequence is TGCGCCAGCAGGAATTCCGGGACAGGGGCCACTGAAGCTTTCTTT.

This clonotype has a handful of counts. The chain links TRBV30 to TRBJ2-7; 10 bases match TRBD1. Germline CDR1 GTSNPN, CDR2 SVGIG (reference sequence). This CDR3 is 13 amino acids long. V lost 6 bases to trimming and J lost 5 bases; unmatched junction nucleotides: 7. The CDR3 DNA sequence: TGTGCCTGCATGGGGACAGGGGTTGACGAGCAGTACTTC. Amino acids: CACMGTGVDEQYF.

This rearrangement joins TRBV3-1 to TRBJ1-1; a possible D gene is TRBD1 (6 bases). CDR3 size: 13 residues. CDR1 and CDR2 from the germline V gene are LGHDT and YNNKEL (reference sequence). V was clipped by 0 bases and J by 7 bases, with 9 bases between them. This chain's CDR3 is CASSQEGGREAFF. The CDR3 DNA reads TGTGCCAGCAGCCAAGAGGGGGGCCGTGAAGCTTTCTTT.

The CDR3 DNA reads TGTGCCAGCAGCTTGGCTGGCCGGGCCCAGAGCTTAGAGACCCAGTACTTC. Its protein product is CASSLAGRAQSLETQYF. The V call is TRBV5-5, the J call TRBJ2-5; no firm D call. Germline CDR1 and CDR2: SGHKS and YYEKEE (reference sequence). V lost 0 bases and J 4 bases, leaving 19 bases between the germline ends. The CDR3 is 17 residues long. Complete variable domain (other parts from reference TRBV5-5 and TRBJ2-5): DAGVTQSPTHLIKTRGQQVTLRCSPISGHKSVSWYQQVLGQGPQFIFQYYEKEERGRGNFPDRFSARQFPNYSSELNVNALLLGDSALYLCASSLAGRAQSLETQYFGPGTRLLVL.

V and J are TRBV28 and TRBJ1-2; D possibly corresponds to TRBD1 (6 bases). Germline V lookup: CDR1 MDHEN, CDR2 SYDVKM. The germline V and J ends were trimmed by 5 bases and 3 bases, with 10 bases remaining between them. This CDR3 has 13 amino acids. The CDR3 nucleotides are TGTGCCAGCAGTCGGACAGATTACTATGGCTACACCTTC. It encodes CASSRTDYYGYTF.

This clonotype was found a few times. The gene calls are TRBV7-6 and TRBJ2-5; D not certain. Germline V gene lookup returns CDR1 SGHVS and CDR2 FNYEAQ. Deletions cut 1 base from V and 3 bases from J, with 6 bases between. The CDR3 loop spans 13 amino acids. The CDR3 reads CASSLDYKETQYF. The DNA of the CDR3 is TGTGCCAGCAGCTTAGACTACAAAGAGACCCAGTACTTC.

About this clonotype itself: One base away lies a much larger clone, so this may be a sequencing read error. J is TRBJ1-4 and V is TRBV20-1; 7 bases are a match to TRBD1. CDR1 and CDR2 from the germline V gene are DFQATT and SNEGSKA (reference sequence). The CDR3 is 17 residues long. Here the CDR3 DNA reads TGCAGTGCCCGACCCGCGACAGGGACGGCAACTAATGAAAAACCGTTTTTT. It codes for CSARPATGTATNEKPFF.

This clonotype was observed a few times. This chain joins TRBV11-2 and TRBJ2-2; TRBD1 matches at 10 bases. The CDR3 runs 16 residues. Germline values: CDR1 SGHAT, CDR2 FQNNGV. V trimming: 5 bases; J trimming: 5 bases; junction bases outside the gene matches: 8. The CDR3 sequence: CASSPPGQGRTGELFF. In DNA form, the CDR3 reads TGTGCCAGCAGCCCACCGGGACAGGGGCGAACCGGGGAGCTGTTTTTT. The variable domain in full, completed from reference TRBV11-2 and TRBJ2-2, reads EAGVAQSPRYKIIEKRQSVAFWCNPISGHATLYWYQQILGQGPKLLIQFQNNGVVDDSQLPKDRFSAERLKGVDSTLKIQPAKLEDSAVYLCASSPPGQGRTGELFFGEGSRLTVL.

Only a few counts were recorded for this clonotype. V usage is TRBV30 and J usage is TRBJ2-1; TRBD2 agrees at 9 bases. The CDR3 totals 14 residues. CDR1 is GTSNPN and CDR2 is SVGIG in the germline V gene (reference sequence). With V trimmed by 3 bases and J by 8 bases, 8 bases remained unmatched. The CDR3 DNA follows: TGTGCCTGGAGGTTTAGCGGGAGAAAGGATGAGCAGTTCTTC. Its protein is CAWRFSGRKDEQFF.

This clonotype showed up many times. The V gene is TRBV7-2, the J gene TRBJ2-5; 7 bases line up with TRBD2. The CDR3 covers 16 residues. J lost 9 bases, V lost 5 bases, and 18 bases had no gene match. Germline V CDR1 and CDR2: SGHTA, FQGNSA. The CDR3 bases are TGTGCCAGCAGCCCCAGCCCGACTAGCCGTCGGAGTCCCCAGTACTTC. Residues: CASSPSPTSRRSPQYF.